A selection of T cell receptor beta chains follows, all from one sample in a study of blood T cells in healthy people across ages. TCRdb re-called the 5' RACE reads with MiXCR, one entry per CDR3 protein. This sample carries 780,000 or so distinct CDR3 sequences, 50% to 65% of them seen once, and the ten largest clones take roughly 37%. Sequencing was carried out using blood. The receptor set was obtained from a man older than 75 in good health. Both conserved end residues are part of each CDR3. A D gene is named only where the DNA matches it firmly. Size is omitted from some rows. Given values are once, few, many or a class for expanded clones.

d_gene,abundance,j_gene,v_gene,CDR3nt,CDR3aa
TRBD2,.,TRBJ2-7,TRBV20-1,TGCAGTGCTAGCCCCGGACTAGCCTCCTACGAGCAGTACTTC,CSASPGLASYEQYF
TRBD2,few,TRBJ2-3,TRBV7-2,TGTGCCAGCAGACGAGGGGGTAGCGGGAGAAGAACAGATACGCAGTATTTT,CASRRGGSGRRTDTQYF
.,.,TRBJ2-7,TRBV12-3/TRBV12-4,TGTGCCAGCAGTTTAGGCCCTCGGCAGTACTTC,CASSLGPRQYF
TRBD1,.,TRBJ2-1,TRBV4-2,TGTGCCAGCAGCCCCCCCCAGGGGGACAATGAGCAGTTCTTC,CASSPPQGDNEQFF
.,.,TRBJ2-7,TRBV28,TGTGCCAGCAGTCTAGGGGGTATCGAGCAGTACTTC,CASSLGGIEQYF
.,.,TRBJ2-7,TRBV25-1,TGTGCCAGCAGTGAGTCTTCGGGACCCTCTACCTACGAGCAGTACTTC,CASSESSGPSTYEQYF
.,few,TRBJ2-3,TRBV12-3/TRBV12-4,TGTGCCAGCAGTTTAGGGGGAGTTTCAGGATACGCGTATTTT,CASSLGGVSGYAYF
TRBD2,.,TRBJ2-4,TRBV7-9,TGTGCCAGCAGCTTAGGCTCTAGCGGGAGGGAACAGTACTTC,CASSLGSSGREQYF
.,.,TRBJ2-3,TRBV29-1,TGCAGCGTTGACATTTCTAGCACAGATACGCAGTATTTT,CSVDISSTDTQYF
TRBD2,.,TRBJ2-4,TRBV6-2/TRBV6-3,TGTGCCAGCAACCCTAGCGGGAGTGCCAAGCAGTACTTC,CASNPSGSAKQYF
TRBD1,.,TRBJ2-7,TRBV5-1,TGCGCCAGCAGCGACGGCCCCGGACAGGGGGTCCACGAGCAGTACTTC,CASSDGPGQGVHEQYF
TRBD2,.,TRBJ2-7,TRBV5-1,TGCGCCAGCAGCGCCAGGACTAGCGGGAACTACGAGCAGTACTTC,CASSARTSGNYEQYF
TRBD2,many,TRBJ2-7,TRBV5-1,TGTGCCAGCAGGCTAGCGGGAGGTTACGAGCAGTACTTC,CASRLAGGYEQYF
.,.,TRBJ2-3,TRBV10-3,TGTGCCATCAGGAGAGCCGGGACTCACACAGATACGCAGTATTTT,CAIRRAGTHTDTQYF
.,few,TRBJ2-7,TRBV7-9,TGTGCCAGCAGCTTAAGGGGAACAGGAAAGACCTACGAGCAGTACTTC,CASSLRGTGKTYEQYF
TRBD2,once,TRBJ2-1,TRBV11-3,TGTGCCAGCAGCCTGGGGTCCGGGAGGACGAATGAGCAGTTCTTC,CASSLGSGRTNEQFF
.,.,TRBJ2-3,TRBV11-2,TGTGCCAGCAGCCGTCTGAAGGGTCCCGAGCACAGATACGCGTATTTT,CASSRLKGPEHRYAYF
.,.,TRBJ1-2,TRBV20-1,TGCAGTGCTAGAGATCGTTCCCAGACAGTCACTAACTATGGCTACACCTTC,CSARDRSQTVTNYGYTF
.,.,TRBJ1-2,TRBV24-1,TGTGCCACCAGTGATCTCTCCGGTAGCGACTATGGCTACACCTTC,CATSDLSGSDYGYTF
.,.,TRBJ2-3,TRBV24-1,TGTGCCACCAGTGAGGTGAAGACCACAGATACGCAGTATTTT,CATSEVKTTDTQYF
TRBD2,.,TRBJ2-1,TRBV7-8,TGTGCCAGCTGCCCTTCTAGCGGGGGCTACAATGAGCAGTTCTTC,CASCPSSGGYNEQFF
.,few,TRBJ2-7,TRBV20-1,TGCAGTGCTCGGGAGAGTGATGCCGGTCGGGGGCACGAGCAGTACTTC,CSARESDAGRGHEQYF
TRBD2,.,TRBJ2-7,TRBV3-1,TGTGCCAGCAGCAGGACTAGCGGGAGGGCCGGAGACCCCGAGCAGTACTTC,CASSRTSGRAGDPEQYF
TRBD2,.,TRBJ2-1,TRBV2,TGTGCCTCCCAACTAGCGGGGGTCTACAATGAGCAGTTCTTC,CASQLAGVYNEQFF
TRBD1,.,TRBJ2-3,TRBV6-2/TRBV6-3,TGTGCCAGCAGCCCGGGGACAGGGGGCAGTAGATACGCGTATTTT,CASSPGTGGSRYAYF
.,.,TRBJ2-7,TRBV4-2,TGTGCCAGCAGCCAAGAGGCAGCGAGGGACTACGAGCAGTACTTC,CASSQEAARDYEQYF
TRBD1,few,TRBJ2-7,TRBV25-1,TGTGCCAGCAGTGGCTCACAGGGGTACGAGCAGTACTTC,CASSGSQGYEQYF
.,few,TRBJ2-1,TRBV29-1,TGCAGCGTGAAAACACAGGGAGGATTTCAAAGGGGGCAGTTCTTC,CSVKTQGGFQRGQFF
.,.,TRBJ2-3,TRBV2,TGTGCCAGCAGGGTCGGTGACGCCACCATGGGCAGATACGCGTATTTT,CASRVGDATMGRYAYF
.,.,TRBJ1-1,TRBV24-1,TGTGCCACCAGTGGACGGGGTCTGGGCACTGAAGCTTTCTTT,CATSGRGLGTEAFF
TRBD2,.,TRBJ2-1,TRBV6-2/TRBV6-3,TGTGCCAGCCTTGGCAGCGGGAGGTCTTACAATGAGCAGTTCTTC,CASLGSGRSYNEQFF
.,.,TRBJ1-6,TRBV9,TGTGCCAGCAGCTCCATTGGGAACGGTTCACCCCTCCACTTT,CASSSIGNGSPLHF
.,.,TRBJ2-1,TRBV29-1,TGCAGCGCCACGGGGCTTTACAATGAGCAGTTCTTC,CSATGLYNEQFF
.,.,TRBJ2-1,TRBV5-1,TGCGCCAGCAGCTTGGGTGACACCGTAAATGAGCAGTTCTTC,CASSLGDTVNEQFF
TRBD1,.,TRBJ1-2,TRBV18,TGTGCCAGCTCCTACGACAGGGGGGATGGCTACACCTTC,CASSYDRGDGYTF
TRBD1,few,TRBJ2-1,TRBV6-1,TGTGCCAGCACCGGACAGGGTCGTTCTTACAATGAGCAGTTCTTC,CASTGQGRSYNEQFF
.,once,TRBJ2-7,TRBV20-1,TGCAGTGCTAGAGATCCGAGGACACTATACTACGAGCAGTACTTC,CSARDPRTLYYEQYF
.,.,TRBJ1-5,TRBV24-1,TGTGCCACCAGTGAAGCTCCGGGACGGGGGTATAGCAATCAGCCCCAGCATTTT,CATSEAPGRGYSNQPQHF
TRBD2,.,TRBJ2-5,TRBV4-2,TGTGCCAGCAGCCAAGGGACTAGCGTGACGGTACACTTC,CASSQGTSVTVHF
.,.,TRBJ2-6,TRBV5-4,TGTGCCAGCAGCTTGGAATCTACGGGGGCCAACGTCCTGACTTTC,CASSLESTGANVLTF
TRBD1,few,TRBJ2-5,TRBV12-3/TRBV12-4,TGTGCCAGCATTACAGGGGACCCAGGGGAGACCCAGTACTTC,CASITGDPGETQYF
.,.,TRBJ1-2,TRBV3-1,TGTGCCAGCAGCCCCGGTGTCAGGGGCTACACCTTC,CASSPGVRGYTF
.,few,TRBJ2-3,TRBV5-1,TGCGCCAGCAGCCCGGGACGGCTGGAAAATCTCCGATACGCGTATTTT,CASSPGRLENLRYAYF
TRBD1,.,TRBJ2-7,TRBV11-2,TGTGCCAGCAGCCTCTACGGACAGGGGGCCGACGAGCAGTACTTC,CASSLYGQGADEQYF
.,.,TRBJ2-1,TRBV6-2/TRBV6-3,TGTGCCGGCAGCAATTACGCTGAGCAGTTCTTC,CAGSNYAEQFF
.,.,TRBJ1-6,TRBV18,TGTGCCAGCTCAGCTCTAGGACAGAATAATTCACCCCTCCACTTT,CASSALGQNNSPLHF
TRBD2,once,TRBJ2-3,TRBV7-2,TGTGCCAGCAGGACCGGGACTAGCGGGAGGACTCTAAAAGATACGCAGTATTTT,CASRTGTSGRTLKDTQYF
TRBD2,.,TRBJ2-7,TRBV6-5,TGTGCCAGCAGTTCCGCGGGCGGGAGGCCCTTCGAGCAGTACTTC,CASSSAGGRPFEQYF
.,once,TRBJ2-6,TRBV27,TGTGCCAGCAGTTTTTGGTCTGGGGCCAACGTCCTGACTTTC,CASSFWSGANVLTF
.,.,TRBJ2-7,TRBV4-1,TGCGCCAGCAGCCAACAGGGACCTCTTGCCGAGCAGTACTTC,CASSQQGPLAEQYF
.,.,TRBJ1-2,TRBV30,TGTGCCTGGAGTCTAAGTCCGGGACTGCGGGGCTACACCTTC,CAWSLSPGLRGYTF
TRBD1,.,TRBJ2-7,TRBV29-1,TGCAGCGTTACTACAGGGGGCAGCTACGAGCAGTACTTC,CSVTTGGSYEQYF
.,.,TRBJ2-1,TRBV5-1,TGCGCCAGCAGCTTGCCCCTAGACAATGAGCAGTTCTTC,CASSLPLDNEQFF
TRBD2,few,TRBJ2-3,TRBV11-2,TGTGCCAGCAGCCCAAGCGGGAGGGCCGCAGATACGCAGTATTTT,CASSPSGRAADTQYF
TRBD2,few,TRBJ2-1,TRBV29-1,TGCAGCGTTAGACTTCGAATAGCGGGAGGGATTCGTGAGCAGTTCTTC,CSVRLRIAGGIREQFF
.,.,TRBJ2-7,TRBV21-1,TGTGCCAGCAGCCGGGGGGAGGGCGAGAGCACCTACGAGCAGTACTTC,CASSRGEGESTYEQYF
TRBD2,once,TRBJ2-7,TRBV20-1,TGCAGTGCTGGTCTTCTAGCGGGAGGGCCCCACGAGCAGTACTTC,CSAGLLAGGPHEQYF
.,.,TRBJ2-3,TRBV28,TGTGCCAGCAGTCCTCAAGGGGGGGCAAAAACAGATACGCAGTATTTT,CASSPQGGAKTDTQYF
.,few,TRBJ2-4,TRBV7-2,TGTGCCAGCAGCCGTACCTCTTCCGACAGATCCAAAAACATTCAGTACTTC,CASSRTSSDRSKNIQYF
.,few,TRBJ1-1,TRBV18,TGTGCCAGCTCACCGCGGAGAGACCCGAACACTGAAGCTTTCTTT,CASSPRRDPNTEAFF